The 14 T cell receptor beta chains in this list originate from one sample, sequenced in a study of T-cell reconstitution after alpha-beta-depleted transplantation in children (dated by TCRdb to between 2015 and 2016). Library preparation was by PCR. The sequencer listed for this sample is Illumina HiSeq 2500. TCR library preparation used molecular barcoding, with unique molecular identifiers applied to normalize quantification of the TCRbeta repertoire. The raw public data were reprocessed by TCRdb itself: fastp quality trimming at Q25, MiXCR clonotype calling, in-frame beta chains only. CDR3 protein duplicates are merged, each entry listing the most common genes and DNA. This sample is represented by over 450,000 distinct CDR3 sequences; 10% to 13% of them were singletons. Roughly 2.1% of the sample is in the top ten clones. The treatment or condition label corresponds to: allogeneic hematopoietic cell transplantation with graft depleted of TCRalphabeta T cells and CD19 B cells.

The sequences come from PBMCs, collected before TCRalphabeta/CD19-depleted stem cell transplant. The receptors here all came from a child aged 2-15 years with inherited bone marrow failure, due to receive a stem cell transplant.

The sample holds many counts of this clonotype. The chain uses TRBV20-1 and TRBJ2-7; 7 nucleotides line up with TRBD1. The trim removed 6 bases at V and 4 bases at J, leaving 9 bases unmatched. The germline CDR1 and CDR2 sequences are DFQATT and SNEGSKA (reference sequence). The CDR3 has 13 residues. CDR3 in DNA: TGCAGTGCCGACAGGGTCCCTGGGTACGAGCAGTACTTC. This codes for CSADRVPGYEQYF.

The chain combines TRBV6-2 or TRBV6-3 with TRBJ2-6; weak D call: TRBD1 (5 bases). CDR3 length equals 16 residues. Germline V gene data show CDR1 as MNHEY and CDR2 as SVGEGT. Trimming pared 6 bases from V and 4 bases from J, leaving 16 bases between. The CDR3 sequence is CASSWISAGGANVLTF. The CDR3 nucleotides are TGTGCCAGCAGCTGGATAAGCGCAGGGGGGGCCAACGTCCTGACTTTC.

This clonotype has just a few counts. The genes are TRBV20-1 and TRBJ1-3, with D possibly matching TRBD1 (5 bases). CDR3 length equals 12 residues. Deletions cut 5 bases from V and 2 bases from J, with 7 bases between. Per the germline V gene, CDR1 is DFQATT and CDR2 is SNEGSKA (reference sequence). The CDR3 here is CSAGQPGNTIYF. In DNA, the CDR3 is TGCAGTGCTGGACAACCTGGAAACACCATATATTTT.

This clonotype has ten or more counts. The genes are TRBV20-1 and TRBJ2-7; TRBD2 matches at 8 bases. This CDR3 contains 15 residues. The junction had 11 bases not matched to a gene; V was cut back by 1 base and J by 6 bases. The germline V gene encodes CDR1 DFQATT and CDR2 SNEGSKA (reference sequence). The CDR3 DNA reads as TGCAGTGCTAGAGTAAGGGAAGCGGGAGCTCGCGAGCAGTACTTC. This translates into CSARVREAGAREQYF.

This clonotype was counted ten times or more. The CDR3 reads CASIGDMNTEAFF. DNA for the CDR3: TGTGCCAGCATTGGGGACATGAACACTGAAGCTTTCTTT. The rearrangement uses TRBV2 and TRBJ1-1; tentative D call: TRBD1 (6 bases). Trimming took off 7 bases at V and 0 bases at J, with 9 bases between the two ends. The length of the CDR3 is 13 residues. Per germline, CDR1 SNHLY and CDR2 FYNNEI.

This clonotype turned up a few times. This chain connects TRBV12-3 or TRBV12-4 to TRBJ2-2; the D gene is possibly TRBD2 (5 bases). CDR3 size: 17 residues. The V end lost 6 bases, the J end lost 6 bases, and 23 bases lay between the germline ends. The CDR3, as DNA: TGTGCCAGCAGCTACTATGTGGGGAGTGGTGTTCCCGGGGAGCTGTTTTTT. Translating gives CASSYYVGSGVPGELFF.

This clonotype has ten or more counts. This chain links TRBV25-1 with TRBJ1-1; the D is unclear. This CDR3 has 11 residues. Looked up from germline, CDR1 is MGHDK and CDR2 is SYGVNS. The V gene lost 11 bases and the J gene lost 4 bases, with 11 bases spanning the gap. Here the CDR3 reads CAAQSLTEAFF. The CDR3 coding sequence is TGTGCCGCGCAGTCCCTCACTGAAGCTTTCTTT.

This clonotype has at least ten counts. V and J are TRBV7-9 and TRBJ2-2; D not resolved. The V gene's germline CDR1 is SEHNR and CDR2 FQNEAQ (reference sequence). The CDR3 runs 13 residues. Trimming removed 4 bases at V and 4 bases at J, with 7 bases between. CDR3 loop: CASSSDFTGELFF. The CDR3 DNA is TGTGCCAGCAGCTCCGACTTCACCGGGGAGCTGTTTTTT.

Ten or more counts support this clonotype. J is TRBJ1-3 and V is TRBV28; 7 bases are shared with TRBD1. CDR1 is MDHEN, CDR2 SYDVKM, per germline. The junction had 4 bases not matched to a gene; V was cut back by 5 bases and J by 0 bases. The CDR3 extends over 15 amino acids. This CDR3 is CASSPRGYSGNTIYF. Written as DNA, the CDR3 is TGTGCCAGCAGTCCCAGGGGGTACTCTGGAAACACCATATATTTT.

Only a few counts were recorded for this clonotype. The chain links TRBV30 to TRBJ2-7; the D is unclear. This CDR3 is 13 amino acids long. Germline V CDR1 and CDR2: GTSNPN, SVGIG (reference sequence). Deletions cut 3 bases from V and 4 bases from J, with 13 bases between. As DNA, the CDR3 is TGTGCCTGGAGGCTCGAGGCTGGATACGAGCAGTACTTC. As protein: CAWRLEAGYEQYF.

This clonotype was detected many times. This sequence joins TRBV20-1 and TRBJ2-1, with 15 bases aligning to TRBD2. With V trimmed by 4 bases and J by 10 bases, 11 bases remained unmatched. In germline, CDR1 is DFQATT, CDR2 SNEGSKA (reference sequence). The CDR3 is made up of 16 amino acids. The CDR3 DNA is TGCAGTGCTATCTCCGTCCGAGGACTAGCGGGAGGGGAGCAGTTCTTC. Protein product: CSAISVRGLAGGEQFF.

Ten or more counts support this clonotype. The chain uses TRBV12-3 or TRBV12-4 and TRBJ2-7, with 8 bases identical to TRBD2. V was clipped by 5 bases and J by 5 bases; unmatched bases: 11. This CDR3 is 15 amino acids long. CDR3 protein: CASSPLLVAGNEQYF. CDR3 coding DNA: TGTGCCAGCAGTCCCCTATTAGTAGCGGGGAACGAGCAGTACTTC.

This clonotype was detected many times. V is TRBV29-1 and J is TRBJ2-5, with a tentative D call TRBD1 (8 bases). V shed 6 bases and J shed 5 bases, with 22 bases lying between them. Germline V gene data show CDR1 as SQVTM and CDR2 as ANQGSEA. There are 15 residues in the CDR3. In DNA form, the CDR3 reads TGCAGCGTGGGGGGGCGGACAGGGTCCGGGGAGACCCAGTACTTC. This gives the protein CSVGGRTGSGETQYF.

This clonotype came up many times. CDR3 sequence reads: CASSWDGYNEQFF. Written as DNA, the CDR3 is TGTGCCAGCAGTTGGGACGGCTACAATGAGCAGTTCTTC. The V call is TRBV27, the J call TRBJ2-1, with D tentatively TRBD1 or TRBD2 (5 bases each). The CDR3 is made up of 13 amino acids. Germline loops: CDR1 MNHEY, CDR2 SMNVEV (reference sequence). V lost 4 bases and J lost 3, with 7 bases in between.